This T cell receptor (beta chain) was sequenced for a study of cytomegalovirus exposure and HLA in healthy donors. Germline assignment: CDR1 SGHNT and CDR2 YYREEE (reference sequence). The V segment lost 0 bases and the J segment 6 bases; nucleotides outside the gene matches: 11. This CDR3 comprises 18 residues. This clone was detected only once. The antigen is undetermined. Use of 60 Vbeta and 13 Jbeta primers characterized the PCR. TCRdb's table, derived via immunoSEQ multiplex PCR, lists solely in-frame clones and lacks some. The sample holds fewer than 180,000 clones, about four fifths seen once. General study points: The classifier, whose performance was assessed in both the original and validation cohorts, reportedly diagnosed cytomegalovirus status with high specificity and sensitivity. Sequences of the TCR beta chain were said to predict the HLA-A and HLA-B alleles of most subjects accurately. Later work found that TCR association rates differed between HLA loci; DRB1 had the most and HLA-C the fewest.

Input material: PBMCs. The TCR originated in a man aged 45-60 years in good health and CMV-seropositive. The V and J genes are TRBV5-4 and TRBJ2-2, with 10 bases identical to TRBD2. The CDR3 DNA sequence: TGTGCCAGCAGCTTGGAGTCGACTAGCGGGCCGGTTTCCGGGGAGCTGTTTTTT. It encodes CASSLESTSGPVSGELFF.